The table lists the clone carrying this T cell receptor beta chain with a count of one. This sample stems from a study of T-cell memory formation after mild COVID-19. The CDR3 covers 19 residues. V was clipped by 0 bases and J by 5 bases, with 25 bases between them. CDR1 is SGHVS and CDR2 is FQNEAQ in the germline V gene. TCRdb re-called the 5' RACE reads through MiXCR, storing one row per CDR3 protein. The repertoire includes about 450,000 distinct CDR3 sequences, less than 25% of them detected once, and under 15% sits in the top ten. The chain links TRBV7-8 to TRBJ1-1; a possible D gene is TRBD1 (6 bases). Specimen: PBMCs or a T cell subset sorted from them (not recorded which). The sequence was collected from an adult woman who had mild COVID-19 (a few samples of this study predate the infection). Cell type and time point are not known. As DNA, the CDR3 is TGTGCCAGCAGCTTAGCGCGGACAAGGGGGAATGGGAAGAATACTGAAGCTTTCTTT. Its protein product is CASSLARTRGNGKNTEAFF.